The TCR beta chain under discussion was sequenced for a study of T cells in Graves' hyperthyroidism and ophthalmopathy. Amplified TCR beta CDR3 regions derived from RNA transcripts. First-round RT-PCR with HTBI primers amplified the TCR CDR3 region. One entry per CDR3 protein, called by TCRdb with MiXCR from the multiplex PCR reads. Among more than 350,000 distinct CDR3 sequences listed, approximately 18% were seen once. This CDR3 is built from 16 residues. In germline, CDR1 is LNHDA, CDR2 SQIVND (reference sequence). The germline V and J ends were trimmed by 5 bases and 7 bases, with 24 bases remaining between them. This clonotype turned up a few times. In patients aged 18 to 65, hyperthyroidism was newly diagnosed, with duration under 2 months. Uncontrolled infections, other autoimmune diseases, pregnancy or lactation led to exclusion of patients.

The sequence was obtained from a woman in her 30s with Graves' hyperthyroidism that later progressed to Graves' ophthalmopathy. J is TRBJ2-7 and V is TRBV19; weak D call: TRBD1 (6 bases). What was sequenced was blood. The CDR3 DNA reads TGTGCCAGTAGTTGGTTCTTCGGAACAGGGACGCAAGAGCAGTACTTC. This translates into CASSWFFGTGTQEQYF.